This T cell receptor (beta chain) is drawn from a study of shared clonotypes between healthy human individuals. A note on this clone: Its target is not known.

Overall study results and limits: Represented genetic and exposure-history diversity was restricted by having few donors. Naive subsets usually exceeded memory subsets in estimated richness.

Terminally differentiated effector memory CD45RA+ cells were left out of the naive CD8 fraction, which was CD45RO-negative and positively selected for CCR7. V lost 4 bases and J 4 bases, leaving 17 bases between the germline ends. Germline V CDR1 and CDR2: LNHDA, SQIVND (reference sequence). The CDR3 consists of 15 residues. This table comes from immunoSEQ multiplex PCR, and its TCRdb copy is limited to in-frame clones, with some not included. The table records millions of clones, roughly 94% of them present only once. The gene calls are TRBV19 and TRBJ2-7; D is possibly TRBD2 (6 bases). Source material: naive CD8+ T cells sorted from blood. The origin of this receptor is a man between 18 and 35 years old in good health. The CDR3 DNA sequence: TGTGCCAGTAGTACCCCGGGAGTGTCCCCTTACGAGCAGTACTTC. As protein: CASSTPGVSPYEQYF. The whole variable domain, remainder taken from reference TRBV19 and TRBJ2-7, is DGGITQSPKYLFRKEGQNVTLSCEQNLNHDAMYWYRQDPGQGLRLIYYSQIVNDFQKGDIAEGYSVSREKKESFPLTVTSAQKNPTAFYLCASSTPGVSPYEQYFGPGTRLTVT.